These 2 T cell receptor beta chains came from one sample sequenced in a study of OX40 agonist ivuxolimab in advanced cancers. TCRdb's copy holds only in-frame clones and misses some; the assay was immunoSEQ multiplex PCR. The data show roughly 86,000 clones, 80% to 90% seen once. The sequences come from CD4+ or CD8+ T cells sorted from blood, collected in a trial of the OX40 agonist ivuxolimab. These TCRs come from an adult with an advanced solid tumor such as melanoma, head and neck, liver or kidney cancer.

The CDR3 sequence is CASSLIARQELSEQYF. The CDR3, as DNA: TGTGCCAGCAGCTTAATCGCTAGACAGGAATTATCCGAGCAGTACTTC. The chain uses TRBV7-3 and TRBJ2-7; D is possibly TRBD1 (6 bases). Germline assignment: CDR1 SGHTA and CDR2 FQGTGA. This CDR3 is built from 16 residues. The V end was cut by 1 base, the J end by 6 bases, with 19 bases between.

This clone came up once. This chain joins TRBV30 and TRBJ2-5; D is possibly TRBD2 (6 bases). The CDR3 extends over 14 amino acids. The V end was cut by 3 bases, the J end by 5 bases, with 16 bases between. Germline V lookup: CDR1 GTSNPN, CDR2 SVGIG (reference sequence). The CDR3, as DNA: TGTGCCTGGAGCTTTCAGGGAGGCGGGGAGACCCAGTACTTC. Translated: CAWSFQGGGETQYF.